One sample yielded the 22 T cell receptor beta chains listed below, sequenced in a study of T cell changes during pregnancy in multiple sclerosis. Sequenced by immunoSEQ multiplex PCR; TCRdb stores in-frame clones only, minus some. The repertoire consists of tens of thousands of clones, with approximately 92% occurring once and the leading ten covering roughly 9.1%. The sequenced sample was CD8+ T cells from peripheral blood mononuclear cells, obtained after pregnancy. These receptors were obtained from a female donor with multiple sclerosis, enrolled in a pregnancy study.

The V call is TRBV19, the J call TRBJ1-1, with 9 nucleotides matching TRBD1. Germline V gives CDR1 LNHDA, CDR2 SQIVND (reference sequence). Unmatched junction bases numbered 5, after V lost 9 bases and J lost 3 bases. The CDR3 contains 13 residues. CDR3 sequence: CASYRGPDTEAFF. The CDR3 bases are TGTGCCAGCTACAGGGGGCCAGACACTGAAGCTTTCTTT.

This rearrangement joins TRBV13 to TRBJ2-3, with a possible D match to TRBD2 (6 bases). This CDR3 has 17 residues. Trimming removed 1 base at V and 0 bases at J, with 14 bases between. Germline V CDR1 and CDR2: PRHDT, FYEKMQ (reference sequence). The CDR3 region has the DNA TGTGCCAGCAGCTTAGATTGGCGGGACGCGAGCACAGATACGCAGTATTTT. This gives the protein CASSLDWRDASTDTQYF.

V is TRBV27 and J is TRBJ2-7, with 8 nucleotides matching TRBD1. V was clipped by 5 bases and J by 2 bases; unmatched bases: 5. Germline V gives CDR1 MNHEY, CDR2 SMNVEV (reference sequence). The length of the CDR3 is 14 residues. The CDR3, as DNA: TGTGCCAGCAGTCCCGGACAGGGAACCTACGAGCAGTACTTC. It is translated as CASSPGQGTYEQYF.

This clone is a singleton in its sample. V usage is TRBV25-1 and J usage is TRBJ1-2, with D perhaps matching TRBD1 (5 bases). This CDR3 spans 15 amino acids. Germline V lookup: CDR1 MGHDK, CDR2 SYGVNS. V lost 1 base and J lost 4, with 13 bases in between. CDR3 in amino acids: CASSESEKGIYGYTF. The CDR3 nucleotides are TGTGCCAGCAGTGAATCGGAGAAGGGGATCTATGGCTACACCTTC.

The chain carries TRBV9 and TRBJ2-7; D remains ambiguous. The CDR3 runs 15 residues. The V gene's germline CDR1 is SGDLS and CDR2 YYNGEE. Trimming took 0 bases from V and 4 from J, leaving 14 bases between them. CDR3 region: CASSVGWQKFYEQYF. For the CDR3, the DNA is TGTGCCAGCAGCGTAGGGTGGCAGAAATTTTACGAGCAGTACTTC. The whole variable domain, filled in from reference TRBV9 and TRBJ2-7, reads DSGVTQTPKHLITATGQRVTLRCSPRSGDLSVYWYQQSLDQGLQFLIQYYNGEERAKGNILERFSAQQFPDLHSELNLSSLELGDSALYFCASSVGWQKFYEQYFGPGTRLTVT.

The chain employs TRBV6-5 and TRBJ2-7, with D perhaps matching TRBD1 (5 bases). Trimming removed 6 bases from V and 3 bases from J, with 12 bases in between. CDR3 size: 13 residues. The germline gives CDR1 MNHEY, CDR2 SVGAGI. DNA for the CDR3: TGTGCCAGCAGCCCCGACAGAATCTACGAGCAGTACTTC. Protein sequence: CASSPDRIYEQYF.

The V call is TRBV6-5, the J call TRBJ1-2, with D unclear. Trimming removed 8 bases at V and 5 bases at J, with 12 bases between. Germline-derived CDR1 and CDR2 are MNHEY and SVGAGI. The CDR3 covers 12 residues. The CDR3 DNA reads as TGTGCCAGCTTAGCGAGTGGGTATGGCTACACCTTC. Amino acid sequence: CASLASGYGYTF.

The chain links TRBV5-5 to TRBJ1-1; D not certain. CDR1 and CDR2 (germline): SGHKS, YYEKEE (reference sequence). Between the trimmed V and J ends, which lost 4 bases and 6 bases, there was a span of 16 bases. This CDR3 is built from 14 residues. CDR3 region: CASSRPGVSPEAFF. The CDR3 nucleotides read TGTGCCAGCAGCAGACCGGGAGTTAGCCCTGAAGCTTTCTTT.

The gene calls are TRBV30 and TRBJ2-7; TRBD2 aligns across 7 bases. CDR1 and CDR2 from the germline V gene are GTSNPN and SVGIG (reference sequence). The CDR3 is made up of 14 amino acids. Germline trimming cut 0 bases from V and 6 bases from J; bases unmatched to any gene: 8. CDR3 DNA: TGTGCCTGGAGTGTAGGCGGGGGACGATTCGAGCAGTACTTC. Encoded protein: CAWSVGGGRFEQYF.

This chain links TRBV10-3 with TRBJ1-1, with D perhaps matching TRBD1 (5 bases). The germline V and J ends were trimmed by 6 bases and 6 bases, with 14 bases remaining between them. Per germline, CDR1 ENHRY and CDR2 SYGVKD. This CDR3 has 13 amino acids. The CDR3, as DNA: TGTGCCATCAGGCAAGTCGACAGTTCTGAAGCTTTCTTT. Its translation is CAIRQVDSSEAFF.

This clone was observed a single time. The V gene is TRBV4-1, the J gene TRBJ2-7, with 9 nucleotides matching TRBD2. V lost 1 base to trimming and J lost 1 base; unmatched junction nucleotides: 5. CDR3 length: 16 amino acids. CDR1 MGHRA and CDR2 YSYEKL come from the germline V gene. The CDR3 DNA reads TGCGCCAGCAGCCAAGGGGGGCTAGCGGGGTCCTACGAGCAGTACTTC. Its protein is CASSQGGLAGSYEQYF.

This clone was seen just once. This rearrangement joins TRBV9 to TRBJ2-3; TRBD2 matches 11 bases. The J segment lost 4 bases and the V segment lost 3 bases, leaving 7 bases of the junction unmatched. CDR3 length: 16 residues. The V gene's germline CDR1 is SGDLS and CDR2 YYNGEE. CDR3 in DNA: TGTGCCAGCAGCGGATTTAGCGGGGGGGCAGCAGATACGCAGTATTTT. Translated, it gives CASSGFSGGAADTQYF.

V gene TRBV6-6 combines with J gene TRBJ1-2; D remains ambiguous. Germline assignment: CDR1 MNHNY and CDR2 SVGAGI (reference sequence). The CDR3 is 14 residues long. Trimming took 6 bases from V and 4 from J, leaving 15 bases between them. CDR3 DNA sequence: TGTGCCAGCAGCACCGTCAGCGCGTTCTATGGCTACACCTTC. Translation gives CASSTVSAFYGYTF.

This clone has more than one count but fewer than ten. The chain couples TRBV6-4 to TRBJ1-5; no clear D. This CDR3 region has 14 residues. The V gene's germline CDR1 is MRHNA and CDR2 SNTAGT. The germline V and J ends were trimmed by 0 bases and 6 bases, with 9 bases remaining between them. The CDR3: CASSDSEEGQPQHF. For the CDR3, the DNA is TGTGCCAGCAGTGACTCGGAGGAGGGTCAGCCCCAGCATTTT.

The chain is built from TRBV9 and TRBJ2-1; 14 bases match TRBD2. Germline lookup yields CDR1 SGDLS and CDR2 YYNGEE. V shed 2 bases and J 13 bases; nucleotides not matched to a gene: 8. The CDR3 totals 15 residues. DNA of the CDR3: TGTGCCAGCAGCGTCATCTCGGGACTAGCGGGAGAACAGTTCTTC. Protein: CASSVISGLAGEQFF.

J is TRBJ2-2 and V is TRBV30; TRBD1 matches 9 bases. The germline V gene has CDR1 GTSNPN and CDR2 SVGIG (reference sequence). J lost 3 bases, V lost 3 bases, and 5 bases had no gene match. This CDR3 comprises 15 residues. The CDR3, as DNA: TGTGCCTGGAGGCGACAGGGGGGAGACACCGGGGAGCTGTTTTTT. Amino acids: CAWRRQGGDTGELFF.

The V call is TRBV29-1, the J call TRBJ2-3; D ambiguous. CDR1 and CDR2 (germline): SQVTM, ANQGSEA. With 0 bases removed from V and 4 bases from J, the gap between germline ends came to 14 bases. The CDR3 consists of 15 residues. The CDR3 coding sequence is TGCAGCGTTGAAGATAACAGAGAAGTGGCAGATACGCAGTATTTT. Amino acids: CSVEDNREVADTQYF.

The CDR3 DNA follows: TGTGCCAGTAGTATACACTTCACAGGGCTCAAGCGTGAAAAACTGTTTTTT. Its protein is CASSIHFTGLKREKLFF. The chain uses TRBV19 and TRBJ1-4, with TRBD1 as a possible D gene (6 bases). This CDR3 has 17 amino acids. V gave up 2 bases and J gave up 7 bases, with 20 bases separating them. Germline CDR1 LNHDA, CDR2 SQIVND (reference sequence). Supplemented by reference TRBV19 and TRBJ1-4, the full variable domain reads DGGITQSPKYLFRKEGQNVTLSCEQNLNHDAMYWYRQDPGQGLRLIYYSQIVNDFQKGDIAEGYSVSREKKESFPLTVTSAQKNPTAFYLCASSIHFTGLKREKLFFGSGTQLSVL.

The V call is TRBV7-8, the J call TRBJ2-1; TRBD2 aligns across 8 bases. The CDR3 contains 18 residues. J gave up 0 bases and V 1 base, and 8 bases lay outside the gene matches. Germline V gene lookup returns CDR1 SGHVS and CDR2 FQNEAQ. This CDR3 is CASSLVGLAGSSYNEQFF. CDR3 nucleotide sequence: TGTGCCAGCAGCTTAGTTGGCCTAGCGGGTAGCTCCTACAATGAGCAGTTCTTC.

The chain carries TRBV7-9 and TRBJ1-2; D not resolved. CDR3 length: 17 amino acids. CDR1 and CDR2 (germline): SEHNR, FQNEAQ (reference sequence). Trimming left V 3 bases short and J 4 bases short, with 21 bases between. The CDR3 spells CASSLVGVLRAVYGYTF. CDR3 DNA sequence: TGTGCCAGCAGCTTGGTTGGCGTGTTGAGGGCAGTCTATGGCTACACCTTC.

This sequence joins TRBV9 and TRBJ1-4, with D possibly being TRBD1 (6 bases). This CDR3 contains 14 residues. V was cut by 1 base and J by 2 bases, with 6 bases left in between. Looked up from germline, CDR1 is SGDLS and CDR2 is YYNGEE. The CDR3 nucleotides read TGTGCCAGCAGCGTACAGGGGACTAATGAAAAACTGTTTTTT. Encoded protein: CASSVQGTNEKLFF.

This clone was observed once. This chain connects TRBV19 to TRBJ1-5; the match to TRBD1 covers 7 bases. The ends lost 6 bases at V and 5 bases at J; junction bases unmatched: 4. The CDR3 loop spans 13 amino acids. Germline V gene lookup returns CDR1 LNHDA and CDR2 SQIVND (reference sequence). CDR3 nucleotide sequence: TGTGCCAGTAGAGGGGGCTGGGATCAGCCCCAGCATTTT. Protein product: CASRGGWDQPQHF.